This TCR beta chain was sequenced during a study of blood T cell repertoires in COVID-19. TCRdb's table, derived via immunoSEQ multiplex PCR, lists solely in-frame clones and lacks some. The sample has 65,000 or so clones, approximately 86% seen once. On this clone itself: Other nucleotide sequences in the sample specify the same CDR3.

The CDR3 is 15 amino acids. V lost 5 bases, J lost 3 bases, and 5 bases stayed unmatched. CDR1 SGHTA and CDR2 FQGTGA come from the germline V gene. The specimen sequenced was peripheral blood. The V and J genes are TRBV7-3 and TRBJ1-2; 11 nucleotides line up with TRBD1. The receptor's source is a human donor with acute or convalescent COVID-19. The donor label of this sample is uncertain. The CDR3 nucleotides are TGTGCCAGCAGCCCGAGGGACAGGGGGGACTATGGCTACACCTTC. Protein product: CASSPRDRGDYGYTF.